Shown below are 10 T cell receptor beta chains from a single sample sequenced in a study of blood T cell repertoires in COVID-19. The data were produced by immunoSEQ multiplex PCR, yet TCRdb's version contains in-frame clones alone and is incomplete. The sample includes 130,000 to 150,000 clones, approximately 80% of them seen just once. Sequencing was carried out using peripheral blood. These receptors were obtained from a woman aged 60-75 years with acute or convalescent COVID-19.

The genes are TRBV28 and TRBJ1-2, with 7 bases aligning to TRBD1. The V and J ends lost 6 bases and 6 bases, in that order; junction bases with no gene match: 7. This CDR3 spans 13 amino acids. The germline gives CDR1 MDHEN, CDR2 SYDVKM. The CDR3 reads CASSLTGINGYTF. The CDR3 nucleotides are TGTGCCAGCAGCCTGACAGGGATTAATGGCTACACCTTC.

This rearrangement joins TRBV19 to TRBJ1-2; 8 bases map to TRBD1. Germline V gene sequence: CDR1 LNHDA, CDR2 SQIVND (reference sequence). This CDR3 comprises 14 residues. V shed 9 bases and J 0 bases; nucleotides not matched to a gene: 6. The DNA for the CDR3 is TGTGCCAGGAAGCAGGACAGGGCTAACTATGGCTACACCTTC. Translation: CARKQDRANYGYTF.

The chain joins TRBV18 to TRBJ1-6; D perhaps matches TRBD1 (6 bases). This CDR3 contains 15 residues. V lost 0 bases and J lost 10, with 13 bases in between. The germline V gene has CDR1 KGHSH and CDR2 LQKENI. CDR3 amino acids: CASSPPQGWGSPLHF. The CDR3 DNA follows: TGTGCCAGCTCACCACCGCAGGGGTGGGGATCACCCCTCCACTTT.

This sequence joins TRBV11-3 and TRBJ2-1, with 7 bases matching TRBD1. This CDR3 is built from 16 residues. Germline-derived CDR1 and CDR2 are SGHNT and YENEEA. The trim removed 5 bases at V and 0 bases at J, leaving 7 bases unmatched. The CDR3 region is CASSPVRGSSYNEQFF. The CDR3 region has the DNA TGTGCCAGCAGCCCGGTCAGGGGGAGCTCCTACAATGAGCAGTTCTTC.

The genes are TRBV3-1 (or the pseudogene TRBV3-2) and TRBJ1-2; TRBD1 aligns across 7 bases. After removal of 5 bases from V and 8 bases from J, the junction contained 11 bases not matched to a gene. CDR3 size: 14 residues. Germline assignment: CDR1 LGHDT and CDR2 YNNKEL (reference sequence). Here the CDR3 DNA reads TGTGCCAGCAGCGTTCGGGACAGCTCTAGGGGCTACACCTTC. The encoded protein is CASSVRDSSRGYTF.

The chain combines TRBV7-3 with TRBJ1-3, with unresolved D. The CDR3 length is 13 residues. The germline CDR1 and CDR2 sequences are SGHTA and FQGTGA. The V gene lost 4 bases and the J gene lost 0 bases, with 4 bases spanning the gap. The CDR3 DNA sequence: TGTGCCAGCAGCTCGTACTCTGGAAACACCATATATTTT. As protein: CASSSYSGNTIYF.

This clone was observed once. The genes are TRBV18 and TRBJ1-1; perhaps TRBD1 as D (6 bases). The V end lost 5 bases, the J end lost 2 bases, and 15 bases lay between the germline ends. The CDR3 consists of 15 residues. Germline V lookup: CDR1 KGHSH, CDR2 LQKENI. Here the CDR3 reads CASSSTRDTNTEAFF. CDR3 in DNA: TGTGCCAGCTCATCAACCCGGGACACCAACACTGAAGCTTTCTTT.

The rearrangement uses TRBV5-1 and TRBJ2-7; TRBD1 aligns across 10 bases. V lost 4 bases, J lost 3 bases, and 10 bases stayed unmatched. The CDR3 length is 16 residues. Germline V CDR1 and CDR2: SGHRS, YFSETQ. This chain's CDR3 is CASSTDRGHKYYEQYF. As DNA, the CDR3 is TGCGCCAGCAGCACAGACAGGGGGCACAAATACTACGAGCAGTACTTC. Combining the CDR3 with reference TRBV5-1 and TRBJ2-7 gives the whole variable domain KAGVTQTPRYLIKTRGQQVTLSCSPISGHRSVSWYQQTPGQGLQFLFEYFSETQRNKGNFPGRFSGRQFSNSRSEMNVSTLELGDSALYLCASSTDRGHKYYEQYFGPGTRLTVT.

Details on this clone: The junction and the germline gene differ at one end; a read error may be behind it. CDR3 amino acids: CASSLGNFGLSNEQLF. The CDR3 DNA follows: TGTGCCAGCAGCTTGGGGAACTTCGGACTTTCCAATGAGCAGCTCTTC. The V and J genes are TRBV5-4 and TRBJ2-1; maybe TRBD2 (5 bases). CDR1 and CDR2 from the germline V gene are SGHNT and YYREEE (reference sequence). This CDR3 spans 16 amino acids. Using reference TRBV5-4 and TRBJ2-1 for the parts outside the CDR3, the full variable domain is ETGVTQSPTHLIKTRGQQVTLRCSSQSGHNTVSWYQQALGQGPQFIFQYYREEENGRGNFPPRFSGLQFPNYSSELNVNALELDDSALYLCASSLGNFGLSNEQLFGPGTRLTVL.

V is TRBV9 and J is TRBJ2-2; 9 bases are shared with TRBD1. V shed 3 bases and J 5 bases; nucleotides not matched to a gene: 8. The CDR3 contains 16 residues. From germline, CDR1 is SGDLS and CDR2 YYNGEE. Here the CDR3 DNA reads TGTGCCAGCAGCGCCCCCGGGACAGGGAGGACCGGGGAGCTGTTTTTT. It codes for CASSAPGTGRTGELFF.